This T cell receptor (beta chain) emerged from a study of blood T cell repertoires in COVID-19 (TCRdb year 2020). About the study as a whole: Samples from collaborators originated in the United States, Italy and Spain and spanned both the acute and convalescent phases of COVID-19. The prospective study material was composed of cDNA or gDNA derived from T cells, B-cell-depleted T cells, or PBMCs. The dataset comprised deeply sampled blood TCRbeta repertoires from subjects exposed to, actively infected with, or recovered from COVID-19. The repertoires were made available in a free public database intended to serve as a resource for research on the immune response to SARS-CoV-2. The samples were drawn from two sources: the first 160 participants of the ongoing ImmuneRACE study, and over 1,000 subjects contributed by 6 global collaborators. The sample metadata nearly always contained a de-identified subject ID, COVID-19 status, age in years and sex. Where HLA class I and class II types were available, the types were taken from metadata supplied by the sample provider, not from assay-based typing. Study-level results and caveats: The amount of clinical and demographic metadata varied by source and participant and was provided uncurated.

Whole blood was collected in K2EDTA tubes by collaborating institutions according to the institutions' own protocols. For TCRbeta analysis, collaborators shipped samples as frozen whole blood, isolated PBMCs, or DNA extracted from either of those sample types. Looking up the germline V gene yields CDR1 ENHRY and CDR2 SYGVKD. From the cysteine through the phenylalanine, the CDR3 covers 13 amino acids. Just the 39-base CDR3 DNA is kept, in frame starting at base 1. V is reduced by 3 bases and J by 1 base, leaving a spacing of 6 bases between them. TCRbeta CDR3 regions were amplified from genomic DNA using the immunoSEQ Assay, a bias-controlled multiplex PCR. From the authors' description of their analysis: Nucleated cell counts per sample were estimated from amplification of reference gene primers within the assay. To quantify the absolute abundance of each unique TCRbeta CDR3 rearrangement, sequence reads were collapsed and filtered. Productive Simpson clonality was computed per sample as the square root of Simpson's diversity index over productive rearrangements. TCRdb took over this immuneACCESS table, retaining in-frame rearrangements with V and J assigned. Such tables are incomplete; in checked studies, under half of the missing clones stem from an unresolved V gene, and the remainder is unexplained. For V, J and clone size, that table is used; D and trimming come from the DNA. The sample profile shows around 100,000 clones; 70% to 90% of them were found once. The ten largest clonotypes hold around 2.2% of the sample.

On this clone itself: Its antigen has not been determined. Base qualities are not provided; no much larger clone lies one nucleotide away.

The sequence is built from TRBV10-3 and TRBJ1-1, with the D segment identity uncertain. This sequence was found in a human donor in a cohort sampled during active COVID-19. Sample: peripheral blood. The CDR3 amino acid sequence is: CAISDSQNTEAFF. DNA sequence: TGTGCCATCAGTGATAGTCAGAACACTGAAGCTTTCTTT.